Here is one T cell receptor beta chain with its context. Its antigen is unknown. This entry belongs to a study of shared clonotypes between healthy human individuals. CDR1 and CDR2 (germline): KGHSH, LQKENI. Trimming removed 1 base from V and 0 bases from J, with 9 bases in between. The CDR3 has 15 residues. The study's findings and limits: Four donors shared approximately 5% of their naive CD4 clonotypes.

Method: immunoSEQ multiplex PCR; TCRdb's copy keeps in-frame clones and lacks some. The sample has some 2.3 million clones, over 85% seen once; the top ten hold under 0.45%. The TCR was taken from a man aged 18 to 30 in good health. Some clones in this sample may be carry-over from other donors' samples. The chain couples TRBV18 to TRBJ1-1; D is uncertain. Sample: naive CD4+ T cells from PBMCs. Subset reported: CD45RA+ positively selected. The CDR3 region is CASSPHAELNTEAFF. The CDR3 DNA sequence: TGTGCCAGCTCACCACACGCCGAGCTGAACACTGAAGCTTTCTTT.